The rows below give T cell receptor beta chains drawn from one sample of a study of blood T cell repertoires in COVID-19. Clones were sequenced by immunoSEQ multiplex PCR, and TCRdb holds only the in-frame ones, with some missing. The data contain around 54,000 clones, about 90% of them seen just once; the ten biggest clones take up 2.2%. The sample was peripheral blood. These receptors were collected from a human donor in a cohort sampled during active COVID-19. Each CDR3 is given with its conserved first and last residue. D genes are given only for firm matches.

j_gene,d_gene,v_gene,CDR3aa
TRBJ1-3,-,TRBV29-1,CSVSERNGNTIYF
TRBJ1-3,-,TRBV5-1,CASSLAGGDTIYF
TRBJ2-1,-,TRBV15,CATSRDRLVGAYNEQFF
TRBJ1-2,TRBD1,TRBV3-1/TRBV3-2,CASSQDYRGAGYTF
TRBJ2-7,TRBD1,TRBV5-1,CASSIGQGWIYEQYF
TRBJ1-2,-,TRBV6-5,CASSYSPRNYGYTF
TRBJ2-1,-,TRBV19,CASSIGANNEQFF
TRBJ2-3,TRBD2,TRBV5-1,CASSLGPSGMTDTQYF
TRBJ2-1,-,TRBV7-9,CASSLELRGRGGYNEQFF
TRBJ2-7,-,TRBV6-2/TRBV6-3,CASSNAGGPYEQYF
TRBJ2-2,TRBD2,TRBV19,CASSFTPSGANTGELFF
TRBJ1-1,-,TRBV7-8,CASSLALGGGMNTEAFF
TRBJ2-2,TRBD2,TRBV6-5,CASSSSGRGSGELFF
TRBJ2-3,TRBD2,TRBV19,CASSIAASGGTDTQYF
TRBJ1-2,-,TRBV25-1,CASSGLDSYYGYTF
TRBJ2-3,TRBD2,TRBV5-8,CASSLGSGGYTDTQYF
TRBJ1-1,-,TRBV7-3,CASSLTGRQNTEAFF
TRBJ2-1,TRBD2,TRBV2,CASSERLADNEQFF
TRBJ2-1,TRBD1,TRBV18,CASSPRDSGFNEQFF
TRBJ1-1,TRBD1,TRBV2,CASSDRGLNTEAFF
TRBJ2-5,-,TRBV7-9,CASSLAHPDRYF
TRBJ1-1,TRBD1,TRBV30,CAWRGTVRNTEAFF
TRBJ1-5,-,TRBV19,CASSVQTGGSNQPQHF
TRBJ2-1,-,TRBV25-1,CASSDPRGRGNEQFF
TRBJ2-7,TRBD2,TRBV19,CASSGTSLSYEQYF
TRBJ2-7,TRBD1,TRBV6-6,CASSPEASTGTYEQYF
TRBJ1-3,TRBD1,TRBV4-3,CASSQEVAGGARNTIYF
TRBJ1-3,-,TRBV4-3,CASSQLNRAPGNTIYF
TRBJ2-7,-,TRBV11-1,CASSLASQGNSYEQYF
TRBJ2-3,-,TRBV3-1/TRBV3-2,CASTRRISGTDTQYF
TRBJ2-7,TRBD2,TRBV7-3,CASSLSRGGAYEQYF
TRBJ2-1,TRBD2,TRBV10-3,CAISEPAGGDNEQFF
TRBJ2-1,TRBD2,TRBV2,CASSEERTRVNEQFF
TRBJ1-4,-,TRBV18,CASSPLQGTNEKLFF
TRBJ2-1,-,TRBV9,CASSVEEGYNEQFF
TRBJ2-5,TRBD1,TRBV19,CASSMVGTGGETQYF
TRBJ2-3,TRBD2,TRBV4-2,CASSQEGESGEMDTQYF
TRBJ2-7,-,TRBV6-5,CASSRAGTNYEQYF
TRBJ1-6,TRBD1,TRBV18,CASSPGQGLDSPLHF
TRBJ1-3,-,TRBV4-3,CASSQEGRGKSSGNTIYF
TRBJ1-1,TRBD1,TRBV6-6,CASSYADRGTEAFF
TRBJ2-1,TRBD1,TRBV6-5,CASSYRTGVSYEQFF
TRBJ2-5,TRBD1,TRBV19,CASSTQGAQETQYF
TRBJ2-7,TRBD1,TRBV7-2,CASSARTGEQKYF
TRBJ1-3,-,TRBV5-1,CASSLGHGGSGNTIYF
TRBJ2-5,-,TRBV28,CASSVADFVEETQYF